A selection of T cell receptor beta chains follows, all from one sample in a study of spatial heterogeneity in lung cancer. TCRdb re-analysed the 5' RACE reads in MiXCR, keeping a single row per CDR3 protein. This sample has 19,000 or so distinct CDR3 sequences, with 20% to 25% found just once. The input for sequencing was PBMCs, taken at surgery. These receptors all come from a female donor with early-stage non-small cell lung cancer. Each CDR3 is given with its conserved first and last residue. A D gene is named only where the DNA matches it firmly. A row's size may be missing; if present it is once, few, many or a size class.

D | size | J | V | CDR3 | DNA
. | many | TRBJ2-1 | TRBV12-3/TRBV12-4 | CASSLARGLTFF | TGTGCCAGCAGTTTGGCTAGGGGCTTGACGTTCTTC
. | once | TRBJ2-3 | TRBV11-2 | CASSLQGGGTDTQYF | TGTGCCAGCAGCTTACAGGGAGGAGGCACAGATACGCAGTATTTT
. | many | TRBJ1-6 | TRBV9 | CASSVSPGLNSPLHF | TGTGCCAGCAGCGTATCTCCGGGGCTTAATTCACCCCTCCACTTT
. | many | TRBJ1-1 | TRBV7-3 | CASSLLGRNTEAFF | TGTGCCAGCAGCTTATTGGGTCGTAACACTGAAGCTTTCTTT
TRBD2 | many | TRBJ2-7 | TRBV11-2 | CASSLNLAATRQYF | TGTGCCAGCAGCTTAAACCTAGCGGCCACCCGGCAGTACTTC
TRBD1 | . | TRBJ2-5 | TRBV18 | CASSPGQQETQYF | TGTGCCAGCTCGCCGGGACAGCAAGAGACCCAGTACTTC
. | many | TRBJ2-5 | TRBV7-2 | CASSRGWVQETQYF | TGTGCCAGCAGCCGGGGTTGGGTCCAAGAGACCCAGTACTTC
TRBD2 | many | TRBJ2-2 | TRBV5-5 | CASSFATSVPGELFF | TGTGCCAGCAGCTTTGCGACTAGCGTACCCGGGGAGCTGTTTTTT
. | few | TRBJ2-6 | TRBV7-6 | CASSLLDLSSGANVLTF | TGTGCCAGCAGCTTATTAGACCTAAGCTCTGGGGCCAACGTCCTGACTTTC
. | many | TRBJ2-1 | TRBV20-1 | CSASGSYYNEQFF | TGCAGTGCTAGCGGGAGCTATTACAATGAGCAGTTCTTC
. | many | TRBJ1-1 | TRBV4-1 | CASSHPRSTEAFF | TGCGCCAGCAGCCACCCCCGGAGCACTGAAGCTTTCTTT
. | . | TRBJ2-7 | TRBV6-5 | CASSYGYGVEQYF | TGTGCCAGCAGTTACGGTTATGGGGTCGAGCAGTACTTC
. | . | TRBJ2-7 | TRBV3-1 | CASTPEARSYEQYF | TGTGCCAGCACCCCGGAGGCTCGCTCCTACGAGCAGTACTTC
. | many | TRBJ2-7 | TRBV7-2 | CASSLRAGPGDEQYF | TGTGCCAGCAGCTTAAGGGCAGGGCCTGGGGACGAGCAGTACTTC
. | medium-sized | TRBJ2-1 | TRBV4-1 | CASSQGIGEGYNEQFF | TGCGCCAGCAGCCAAGGGATAGGGGAAGGGTACAATGAGCAGTTCTTC
. | medium-sized | TRBJ2-5 | TRBV7-9 | CASSPRLGGETQYF | TGTGCCAGCAGCCCAAGACTGGGTGGAGAGACCCAGTACTTC
. | . | TRBJ2-3 | TRBV11-3 | CASSQGSLPDSTQYF | TGTGCCAGCAGTCAGGGGAGTCTACCGGATTCAACGCAGTATTTT
. | many | TRBJ1-1 | TRBV7-2 | CASSGGRSNTEAFF | TGTGCCAGCAGCGGCGGACGGTCGAACACTGAAGCTTTCTTT
TRBD1 | . | TRBJ1-2 | TRBV19 | CASTHSGQNYGYTF | TGTGCCAGTACCCACTCGGGACAGAACTATGGCTACACCTTC
. | many | TRBJ2-5 | TRBV7-9 | CASSFRQETQYF | TGTGCCAGCAGCTTTCGCCAAGAGACCCAGTACTTC
TRBD2 | . | TRBJ2-1 | TRBV2 | CASGLASSYNEQFF | TGTGCCAGCGGACTAGCGAGCTCCTACAATGAGCAGTTCTTC
TRBD2 | many | TRBJ2-5 | TRBV18 | CASSPTWPREGQETQYF | TGTGCCAGCTCACCAACGTGGCCGCGGGAGGGCCAAGAGACCCAGTACTTC
TRBD1 | . | TRBJ1-5 | TRBV28 | CASSWTGGQPQHF | TGTGCCAGCAGTTGGACAGGGGGTCAGCCCCAGCATTTT
. | few | TRBJ2-2 | TRBV4-3 | CASSQDIVQGDGELFF | TGCGCCAGCAGCCAGGATATCGTCCAGGGCGACGGGGAGCTGTTTTTT
. | many | TRBJ1-1 | TRBV3-1 | CASSQGWTEAFF | TGTGCCAGCAGCCAAGGGTGGACTGAAGCTTTCTTT
TRBD2 | medium-sized | TRBJ2-3 | TRBV5-1 | CASSWGTSGSGDTQYF | TGCGCCAGCAGCTGGGGGACTAGCGGGAGTGGCGATACGCAGTATTTT
TRBD2 | many | TRBJ2-3 | TRBV7-2 | CASSPGPGTSKTDTQYF | TGTGCCAGCAGCCCCGGACCCGGGACTAGTAAGACAGATACGCAGTATTTT
. | few | TRBJ1-1 | TRBV6-5 | CASNPQGNREAFF | TGTGCCAGCAATCCTCAGGGTAATCGGGAAGCTTTCTTT
. | many | TRBJ1-1 | TRBV7-9 | CASSLWDKEAFF | TGTGCCAGCAGCTTATGGGACAAGGAAGCTTTCTTT
. | . | TRBJ2-1 | TRBV28 | CASSLPLRVEGEQFF | TGTGCCAGCAGTTTACCCCTTCGGGTAGAGGGAGAGCAGTTCTTC
TRBD1 | . | TRBJ2-3 | TRBV18 | CASSQTGTGNTDTQYF | TGTGCCAGCTCACAAACCGGGACAGGGAACACAGATACGCAGTATTTT
. | few | TRBJ2-1 | TRBV14 | CASSQVHGDRVLPSYNEQFF | TGTGCCAGCAGCCAAGTACACGGAGACAGAGTTTTACCCTCCTACAATGAGCAGTTCTTC
. | few | TRBJ2-2 | TRBV6-1 | CASSELGTANTGELFF | TGTGCCAGCAGTGAACTAGGGACGGCGAACACCGGGGAGCTGTTTTTT
. | many | TRBJ2-1 | TRBV7-9 | CASSWGLGPLNEQFF | TGTGCCAGCAGCTGGGGGCTTGGACCCCTTAATGAGCAGTTCTTC
. | medium-sized | TRBJ2-5 | TRBV12-3/TRBV12-4 | CASRRTEETQYF | TGTGCCAGCAGACGGACCGAGGAGACCCAGTACTTC